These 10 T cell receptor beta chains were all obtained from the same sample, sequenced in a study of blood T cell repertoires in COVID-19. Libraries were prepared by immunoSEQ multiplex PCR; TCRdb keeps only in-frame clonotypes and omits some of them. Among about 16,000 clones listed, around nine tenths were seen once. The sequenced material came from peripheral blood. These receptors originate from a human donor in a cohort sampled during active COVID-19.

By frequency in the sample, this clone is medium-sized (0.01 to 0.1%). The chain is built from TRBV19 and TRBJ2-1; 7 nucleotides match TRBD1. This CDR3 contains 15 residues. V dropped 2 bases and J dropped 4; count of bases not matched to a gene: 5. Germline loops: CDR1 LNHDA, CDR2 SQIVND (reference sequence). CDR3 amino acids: CASSITGQSYNEQFF. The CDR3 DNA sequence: TGTGCCAGTAGTATAACGGGACAGTCTTACAATGAGCAGTTCTTC.

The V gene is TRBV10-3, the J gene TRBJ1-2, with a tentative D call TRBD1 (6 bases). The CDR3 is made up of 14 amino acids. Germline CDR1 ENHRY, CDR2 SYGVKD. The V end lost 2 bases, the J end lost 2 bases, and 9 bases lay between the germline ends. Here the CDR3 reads CAISEDRTNYGYTF. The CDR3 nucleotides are TGTGCCATCAGTGAGGACAGGACAAACTATGGCTACACCTTC.

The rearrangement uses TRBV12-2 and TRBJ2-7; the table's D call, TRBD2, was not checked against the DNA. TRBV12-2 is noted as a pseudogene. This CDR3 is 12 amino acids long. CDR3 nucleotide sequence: TGTGCAAGTCGCTTTTCTATCTACGAGCAGTACTTC. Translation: CASRFSIYEQYF.

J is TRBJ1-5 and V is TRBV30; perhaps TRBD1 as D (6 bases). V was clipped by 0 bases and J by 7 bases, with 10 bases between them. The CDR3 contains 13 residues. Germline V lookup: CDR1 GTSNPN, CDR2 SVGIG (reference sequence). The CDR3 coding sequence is TGTGCCTGGAGTGTCAGGGGCCAGCAGCCCCAGCATTTT. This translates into CAWSVRGQQPQHF. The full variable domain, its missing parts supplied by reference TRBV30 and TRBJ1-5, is SQTIHQWPATLVQPVGSPLSLECTVEGTSNPNLYWYRQAAGRGLQLLFYSVGIGQISSEVPQNLSASRPQDRQFILSSKKLLLSDSGFYLCAWSVRGQQPQHFGDGTRLSIL.

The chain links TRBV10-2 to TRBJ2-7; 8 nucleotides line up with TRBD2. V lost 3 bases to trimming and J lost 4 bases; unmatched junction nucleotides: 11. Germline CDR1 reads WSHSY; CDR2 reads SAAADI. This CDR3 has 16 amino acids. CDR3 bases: TGCGCCAGCAGTGATGAGAGCGGGAGAGGGTATTACGAGCAGTACTTC. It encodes CASSDESGRGYYEQYF.

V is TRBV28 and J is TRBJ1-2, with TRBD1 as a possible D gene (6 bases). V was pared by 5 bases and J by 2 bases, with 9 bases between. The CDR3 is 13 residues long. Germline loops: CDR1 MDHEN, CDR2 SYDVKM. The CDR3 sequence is CASSGGTNYGYTF. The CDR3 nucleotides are TGTGCCAGCAGTGGGGGCACAAACTATGGCTACACCTTC.

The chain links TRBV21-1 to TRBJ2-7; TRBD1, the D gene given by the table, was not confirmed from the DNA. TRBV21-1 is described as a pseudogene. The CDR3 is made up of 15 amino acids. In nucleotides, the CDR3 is TGTGCCAGCAGCAAGGGGCCAGGGGGCACCTACGAGCAGTACTTC. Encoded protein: CASSKGPGGTYEQYF.

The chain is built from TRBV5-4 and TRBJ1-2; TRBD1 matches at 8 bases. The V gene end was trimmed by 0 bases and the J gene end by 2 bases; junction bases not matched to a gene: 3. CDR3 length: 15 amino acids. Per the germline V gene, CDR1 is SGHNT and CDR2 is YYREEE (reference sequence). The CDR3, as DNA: TGTGCCAGCAGCTTGGGCAGGGGGCTGAACTATGGCTACACCTTC. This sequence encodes CASSLGRGLNYGYTF.

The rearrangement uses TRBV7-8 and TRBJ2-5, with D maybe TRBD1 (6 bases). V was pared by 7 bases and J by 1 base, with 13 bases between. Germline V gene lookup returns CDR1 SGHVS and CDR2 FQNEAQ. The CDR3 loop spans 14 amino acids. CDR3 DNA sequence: TGTGCCAGCAAGACAGGATTACTCCAAGAGACCCAGTACTTC. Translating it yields CASKTGLLQETQYF.

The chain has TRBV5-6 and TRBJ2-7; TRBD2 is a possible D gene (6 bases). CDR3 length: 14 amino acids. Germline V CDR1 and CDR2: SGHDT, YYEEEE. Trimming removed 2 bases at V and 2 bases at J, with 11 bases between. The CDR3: CASSFSGFTYEQYF. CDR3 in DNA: TGTGCCAGCAGCTTTAGCGGTTTTACCTACGAGCAGTACTTC. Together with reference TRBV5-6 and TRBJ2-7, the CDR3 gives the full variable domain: DAGVTQSPTHLIKTRGQQVTLRCSPKSGHDTVSWYQQALGQGPQFIFQYYEEEERQRGNFPDRFSGHQFPNYSSELNVNALLLGDSALYLCASSFSGFTYEQYFGPGTRLTVT.